This T cell receptor beta chain was profiled in a study of shared clonotypes between healthy human individuals (dated by TCRdb to the early 2020s). For the wider study: Two women and three men aged 18 to 49 years were included in the cohort. For each donor, CD4 naive and CD4 memory were each given three plates, CD8 naive was given two plates, and CD8 memory was given one plate. To estimate repertoire size and how much clonotype sharing occurs between individuals, the study deeply sequenced the blood TCR repertoires of roughly 5 healthy adults. Libraries were prepared and TCR repertoires were sequenced by different laboratories using diverse techniques, in order to increase sequencing depth and limit assay-specific biases. Per donor, leukapheresis produced somewhere between about 0.9 and 10 billion PBMCs.

Comment on this clone: Its antigen is not yet known. No base quality values were provided; no much bigger clone lies one nucleotide off.

Using the deep immunoSEQ assay, multiplex PCR amplified TCR CDR3 regions from genomic DNA. Extracted genomic DNA from each cell subset was spread evenly across all wells of several immunoSEQ 96-well plates, with each plate serving as a replicate. For sorted subsets, around 200 ng genomic DNA, equal to tens of thousands of T cell genomes, was loaded into each replicate PCR. Purified libraries were quantified with a Qubit 3.0 fluorometer, sized on a Bioanalyzer 2100, and re-quantified with the KAPA Library Quantification kit. Every immunoSEQ 96-well plate was sequenced on a separate single-read 150-cycle Illumina NextSeq 550 flow cell. The study's own analysis went as follows. Because the immunoSEQ output included only junctional sequences and no quality scores, the filtering could not be the same as the filtering used for full-length reads. To assign V/J genes and CDR3, sequences were annotated against IMGT germline references using PyIR, a Python wrapper for IgBLAST v1.9. Reads with weak V/J assignments (E-value above 1e-6), missing CDR3, stop codons, out-of-frame junctions, or ambiguous translated residues were removed. V3J clonotypes were defined as sequences sharing the same inferred V gene, J gene, and CDR3 amino acid sequence. The percentage overlap between two repertoires was calculated by dividing the number of shared unique clonotypes by the size of the smaller repertoire. RTK rarefaction, the Chao1 estimator, and Recon v2.1 estimates of unobserved clonotypes were used to assess repertoire richness. Generation probabilities were computed with OLGA for all TCRbeta clonotypes obtained by the gDNA method from several donors. The table comes from immuneACCESS by way of TCRdb, which keeps in-frame sequences with V and J called. Part of the clones is missing from these tables; in studies checked, under half for an unresolved V gene and the rest for unknown reasons. That table furnishes V, J and clone size, whereas the DNA furnished D and trimming. The sample records some 2 million clones, about 95% of which are singletons. 1% to 1.5% of the sample lies in the top ten.

CD8 naive samples were CD45RO-negative cells positively selected for CCR7, giving a CD45RA+CCR7+ population that excluded TemRA cells. Donors were healthy HIV-negative adults with no recently reported acute infections or vaccinations. Every donor was a Caucasian adult living in Nashville, Tennessee, USA. Blood was obtained by leukapheresis, after which PBMCs were separated by Ficoll-Histopaque density gradient centrifugation and cryopreserved in liquid nitrogen vapor phase. Analytical flow cytometry was used to check the purity and quantity of each magnetically sorted T cell population. Each sorted fraction had its genomic DNA isolated and then quantified by UV absorbance on a Nanodrop 2000c. Broader findings and caveats from the paper: Larger estimated clonotype richness was generally found for naive subsets than for memory subsets. Sharing across several donors was observed for around 5% of naive CD4, over 3% of naive CD8, over 2% of memory CD4, and about 0.39% of memory CD8 clonotypes. Because the study included a small number of donors, the genetic and exposure-history diversity represented was limited. Incomplete sequencing was indicated by rarefaction of sorted-subset datasets, despite the large sequencing depth. Compared with non-shared clonotypes, the clonotypes found in all four sorted-subset donors had higher generation probabilities. Only blood was sampled, and tissue TCR repertoires likely differ from those in blood. Pairwise subsampling indicated that sequencing depth was expected to affect the degree of clonotype sharing among donors.

CDR1 is given as SQVTM and CDR2 as ANQGSEA, both from the germline V gene. The germline ends are 9 bases apart after V is trimmed by 4 bases and J by 2 bases. The CDR3 holds 13 amino acids from the cysteine to the phenylalanine. The sequence is cut down to CDR3 DNA, 39 bases in frame from base 1. The V and J genes are TRBV29-1 and TRBJ2-1; there is no confident call for the D gene. The sequence was collected from a man in his late teens or twenties in good health. Sample: naive CD8+ T cells sorted from blood. The cell subset or site label, read with the paper, signifies: CD45RA+CCR7+. The CDR3 protein: CSVALPTYNEQFF. The nucleotides read TGCAGCGTTGCACTGCCGACCTACAATGAGCAGTTCTTC.